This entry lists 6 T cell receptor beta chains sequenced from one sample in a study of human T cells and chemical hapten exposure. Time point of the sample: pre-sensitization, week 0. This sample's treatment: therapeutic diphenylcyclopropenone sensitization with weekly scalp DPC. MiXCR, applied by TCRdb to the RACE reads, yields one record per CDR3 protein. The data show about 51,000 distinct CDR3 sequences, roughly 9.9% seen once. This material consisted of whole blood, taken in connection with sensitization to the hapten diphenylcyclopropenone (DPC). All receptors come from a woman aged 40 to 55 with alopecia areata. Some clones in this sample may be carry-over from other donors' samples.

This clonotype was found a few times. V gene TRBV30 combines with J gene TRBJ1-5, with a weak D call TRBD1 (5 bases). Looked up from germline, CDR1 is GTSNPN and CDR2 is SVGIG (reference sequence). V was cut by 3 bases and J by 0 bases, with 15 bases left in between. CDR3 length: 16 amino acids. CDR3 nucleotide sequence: TGTGCCTGGAGCACGGGGGAACTCTATAGCAATCAGCCCCAGCATTTT. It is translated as CAWSTGELYSNQPQHF.

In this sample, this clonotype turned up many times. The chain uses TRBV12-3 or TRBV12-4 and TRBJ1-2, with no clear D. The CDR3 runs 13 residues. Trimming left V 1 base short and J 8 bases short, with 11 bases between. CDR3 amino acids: CASSLVHSGGYTF. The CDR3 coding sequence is TGTGCCAGCAGTTTAGTCCATTCGGGGGGCTACACCTTC.

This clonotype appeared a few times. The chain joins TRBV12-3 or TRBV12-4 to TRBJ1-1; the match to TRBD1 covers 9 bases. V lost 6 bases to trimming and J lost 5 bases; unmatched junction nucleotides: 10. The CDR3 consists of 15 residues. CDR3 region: CASRQTTGGGTEAFF. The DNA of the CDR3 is TGTGCCAGCAGGCAAACCACAGGGGGCGGGACTGAAGCTTTCTTT.

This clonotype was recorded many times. The CDR3 nucleotides are TGCGCCAGCAGCTTGGGTTGGACAGGAAGTGGCTACACCTTC. It translates to CASSLGWTGSGYTF. J is TRBJ1-2 and V is TRBV5-1; 7 bases map to TRBD1. V was pared by 0 bases and J by 7 bases, with 6 bases of the junction left unmatched. This CDR3 spans 14 amino acids. Germline lookup yields CDR1 SGHRS and CDR2 YFSETQ.

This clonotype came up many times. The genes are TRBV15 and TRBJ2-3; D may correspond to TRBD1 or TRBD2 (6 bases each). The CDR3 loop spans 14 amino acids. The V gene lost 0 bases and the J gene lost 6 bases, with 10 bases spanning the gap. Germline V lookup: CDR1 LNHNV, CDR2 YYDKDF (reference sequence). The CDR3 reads CATSREGGWDTQYF. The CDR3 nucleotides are TGTGCCACCAGCAGAGAGGGGGGCTGGGATACGCAGTATTTT.

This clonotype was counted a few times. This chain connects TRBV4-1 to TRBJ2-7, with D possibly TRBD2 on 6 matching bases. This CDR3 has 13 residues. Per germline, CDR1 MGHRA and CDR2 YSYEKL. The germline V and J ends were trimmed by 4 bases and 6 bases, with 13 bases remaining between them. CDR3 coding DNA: TGCGCCAGCAGCCCGGGGGAATGGGGCGAGCAGTACTTC. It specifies CASSPGEWGEQYF.